This T cell receptor beta chain was identified in a study of T cell responses to AZD1222 COVID-19 vaccine. Second doses that came at about 4 or about 12 weeks were put together. Sequencing was performed with immunoSEQ multiplex PCR; in TCRdb, only in-frame clones are kept and a portion is missing. The sample holds some 150,000 clones, over 90% seen once. This clonotype was obtained from an adult who received the AZD1222 COVID-19 vaccine. The sequencing here drew on peripheral blood, taken 28 days after the second AZD1222 dose.

CDR3 loop: CASSSWTGLDYGYTF. The DNA of the CDR3 is TGTGCCAGCAGTTCCTGGACAGGGTTGGACTATGGCTACACCTTC. V is TRBV27 and J is TRBJ1-2; TRBD1 matches at 8 bases. The ends lost 4 bases at V and 3 bases at J; junction bases unmatched: 7. Germline CDR1 MNHEY, CDR2 SMNVEV (reference sequence). The CDR3 runs to 15 residues.